The 13 T cell receptor beta chains in this list originate from one sample, sequenced in a study of identical twins. One entry per CDR3 protein, called by TCRdb with MiXCR from the 5' RACE reads. The sample has around 1.7 million distinct CDR3 sequences; about 30% are singletons. The sample taken for sequencing was cord blood. The receptors originated from a newborn girl in good health.

V gene TRBV24-1 combines with J gene TRBJ2-5; D not resolved. The CDR3 is made up of 13 amino acids. The germline CDR1 and CDR2 sequences are KGHDR and SFDVKD. V gave up 3 bases and J gave up 4 bases, with 8 bases separating them. CDR3 amino acids: CATSDRQGETQYF. In DNA, the CDR3 is TGTGCCACCAGTGATAGACAAGGAGAGACCCAGTACTTC.

The chain is built from TRBV20-1 and TRBJ2-5; 11 bases line up with TRBD2. V lost 3 bases to trimming and J lost 0 bases; unmatched junction nucleotides: 0. The CDR3 contains 14 residues. CDR1 and CDR2 (germline): DFQATT, SNEGSKA (reference sequence). The CDR3 region is CSARTSGDQETQYF. CDR3 coding DNA: TGCAGTGCTAGGACTAGCGGGGACCAAGAGACCCAGTACTTC.

The CDR3 nucleotides read TGTGCCAGCAGCCCCCGGATTGGACTTTCGACCTACGAGCAGTACTTC. This gives the protein CASSPRIGLSTYEQYF. The rearrangement links TRBV9 to TRBJ2-7, with D tentatively TRBD2 (5 bases). V was trimmed by 4 bases and J by 2 bases, leaving 19 bases between them. The CDR3 loop spans 16 amino acids. Germline V CDR1 and CDR2: SGDLS, YYNGEE.

V gene TRBV27 combines with J gene TRBJ1-1; the D is unclear. CDR1 and CDR2 (germline): MNHEY, SMNVEV (reference sequence). Trimming removed 5 bases from V and 2 bases from J, with 15 bases in between. CDR3 length equals 15 residues. CDR3 bases: TGTGCCAGCAGTCCCCAGGACCCCTCCAACACTGAAGCTTTCTTT. It codes for CASSPQDPSNTEAFF.

V usage is TRBV12-5 and J usage is TRBJ1-5, with D unresolved. From germline, CDR1 is LGHNT and CDR2 FRNRAP. Trimming removed 3 bases at V and 2 bases at J, with 8 bases between. The CDR3 loop spans 14 amino acids. The DNA for the CDR3 is TGTGCTAGTGGTTTTGGGCAGGGCAATCAGCCCCAGCATTTT. Translated, it gives CASGFGQGNQPQHF.

The table lists this clonotype with many counts. The chain links TRBV3-1 to TRBJ2-7; D not resolved. The V end lost 3 bases, the J end lost 0 bases, and 9 bases lay between the germline ends. The CDR3 loop spans 14 amino acids. In germline, CDR1 is LGHDT, CDR2 YNNKEL (reference sequence). The CDR3, as DNA: TGTGCCAGCAGCCAGTTGAGGAGCTCCTACGAGCAGTACTTC. Residues: CASSQLRSSYEQYF.

This chain connects TRBV10-3 to TRBJ2-1, with 9 bases identical to TRBD2. The CDR3 runs to 19 residues. The V gene's germline CDR1 is ENHRY and CDR2 SYGVKD. Trimming took 6 bases from V and 0 from J; bases not matched to a gene: 15. CDR3 bases: TGTGCCATCAGGATGGTACTGGCGGGAGGGCCCGACTCCTACAATGAGCAGTTCTTC. This sequence encodes CAIRMVLAGGPDSYNEQFF.

The genes are TRBV7-2 and TRBJ1-2, with 8 bases aligning to TRBD1. The CDR3 has 13 amino acids. V shed 5 bases and J 8 bases; nucleotides not matched to a gene: 7. From germline, CDR1 is SGHTA and CDR2 FQGNSA. The CDR3, as DNA: TGTGCCAGCAGCACCAAGACAGGGGTGGGCTACACCTTC. Its protein product is CASSTKTGVGYTF.

V is TRBV4-2 and J is TRBJ2-3, with TRBD2 identical over 10 bases. The CDR3 consists of 18 residues. The ends lost 4 bases at V and 6 bases at J; junction bases unmatched: 16. Germline V CDR1 and CDR2: LGHNA, YNFKEQ. The CDR3 DNA sequence: TGTGCCAGCAGCCTACCCCGGAATCTAGCGGGAGAGGCGGATACGCAGTATTTT. This sequence encodes CASSLPRNLAGEADTQYF.

The count of this clonotype is one. This sequence joins TRBV7-8 and TRBJ1-6; TRBD1 agrees at 12 bases. J was trimmed by 10 bases and V by 8 bases; bases with no gene match: 12. There are 16 residues in the CDR3. CDR1 and CDR2 from the germline V gene are SGHVS and FQNEAQ. CDR3 sequence reads: CASGDSMGQGASPLHF. The DNA for the CDR3 is TGTGCCAGCGGGGATTCAATGGGACAGGGGGCATCACCCCTCCACTTT.

This clonotype was counted at least ten times. The chain combines TRBV5-1 with TRBJ2-1, with D perhaps TRBD1 or TRBD2 (5 bases each). The CDR3 runs 17 residues. CDR1 is SGHRS, CDR2 YFSETQ, per germline. Trimming shortened V by 0 bases and J by 3 bases, and 16 bases separated the two germline ends. For the CDR3, the DNA is TGCGCCAGCAGCTTGGGATACCGGGACGGAAGCTACAATGAGCAGTTCTTC. Encoded protein: CASSLGYRDGSYNEQFF.

This clonotype occurred a few times. This chain connects TRBV3-1 to TRBJ1-2; 8 bases are shared with TRBD1. The CDR3 is made up of 16 amino acids. V shed 5 bases and J 1 base; nucleotides not matched to a gene: 9. Germline CDR1 LGHDT, CDR2 YNNKEL (reference sequence). This CDR3 reads CASSAPTRGRNYGYTF. CDR3 DNA sequence: TGTGCCAGCAGCGCACCAACCAGGGGGCGTAACTATGGCTACACCTTC.

This clonotype has a handful of counts. The chain joins TRBV15 to TRBJ1-4; 7 bases align to TRBD1. Germline lookup yields CDR1 LNHNV and CDR2 YYDKDF (reference sequence). Trimming removed 0 bases from V and 8 bases from J; junction bases left unmatched: 6. The CDR3 has 15 residues. The CDR3 DNA reads as TGTGCCACCAGCAGAGATTCACAGGGGTTGGAAAAACTGTTTTTT. It is translated as CATSRDSQGLEKLFF.